This T cell receptor beta chain appears in the sequencing data of a study of shared clonotypes between healthy human individuals. Clones were read by immunoSEQ multiplex PCR, and TCRdb kept only the in-frame ones, dropping some. The table has about 960,000 clones, 76% seen once. This CDR3 spans 15 amino acids. J lost 1 base, V lost 10 bases, and 9 bases had no gene match. Looked up from germline, CDR1 is MNHEY and CDR2 is SVGAGI. The sequence came from a young man in good health. Input material: memory CD4+ T cells sorted from blood. The sample's subset: CD45RA-negative fraction. J is TRBJ2-3 and V is TRBV6-5; 9 bases align to TRBD2. This chain's CDR3 is CATKVAGVGTDTQYF. CDR3 DNA: TGTGCCACTAAGGTAGCGGGAGTGGGCACAGATACGCAGTATTTT.